Below, 12 T cell receptor beta chains from the same sample are listed, as sequenced in a study of T cells after yellow fever vaccination. TCRdb processed the 5' RACE reads anew with MiXCR; each CDR3 protein has one entry. The data show fewer than 450,000 distinct CDR3 sequences, with roughly 8.3% seen just once and roughly 18% held by the top ten. Source: PBMCs, taken more than 40 days after the first yellow fever vaccination. These receptors all come from a man aged 18 to 29 who received the YFV17D yellow fever vaccine.

This clonotype was counted a few times. The gene calls are TRBV7-2 and TRBJ2-3, with unresolved D. CDR1 and CDR2 (germline): SGHTA, FQGNSA. The V gene lost 5 bases and the J gene lost 3 bases, with 6 bases spanning the gap. The CDR3 extends over 12 amino acids. The DNA for the CDR3 is TGTGCCAGCAGCCCCCAAACAGATACGCAGTATTTT. Translating it yields CASSPQTDTQYF. Full variable domain (missing parts from reference TRBV7-2 and TRBJ2-3): GAGVSQSPSNKVTEKGKDVELRCDPISGHTALYWYRQSLGQGLEFLIYFQGNSAPDKSGLPSDRFSAERTGGSVSTLTIQRTQQEDSAVYLCASSPQTDTQYFGPGTRLTVL.

This clonotype has more than one count but fewer than ten. In nucleotides, the CDR3 is TGCAGTGCTCCGAGCTTGGGGGAGCGGGGGACCACAGATACGCAGTATTTT. Translation gives CSAPSLGERGTTDTQYF. This sequence joins TRBV20-1 and TRBJ2-3; 8 bases match TRBD2. Trimming took 5 bases from V and 2 from J; bases not matched to a gene: 15. The CDR3 has 17 amino acids. The germline V gene has CDR1 DFQATT and CDR2 SNEGSKA (reference sequence).

This clonotype was detected only a few times. V is TRBV18 and J is TRBJ2-1; D might be TRBD2 (5 bases). The CDR3 totals 11 residues. Looked up from germline, CDR1 is KGHSH and CDR2 is LQKENI. V gave up 3 bases and J gave up 12 bases, with 9 bases separating them. The CDR3, as DNA: TGTGCCAGCTCACCGGGAGAGGGGCAGTTCTTC. Translating it yields CASSPGEGQFF.

This clonotype was counted between two and nine times. This chain uses TRBV27 with TRBJ1-6; 9 bases are shared with TRBD1. The germline CDR1 and CDR2 sequences are MNHEY and SMNVEV (reference sequence). The CDR3 sequence is 18 residues long. Trimming at V came to 3 bases and at J to 7 bases, leaving 13 bases not matched to a gene. The CDR3 loop is CASSFDRGFRRKNSPLHF. The CDR3 region has the DNA TGTGCCAGCAGTTTTGACAGGGGGTTCCGACGGAAAAATTCACCCCTCCACTTT.

This clonotype turned up a few times. This chain joins TRBV6-2 or TRBV6-3 and TRBJ2-2; a weak D match, TRBD2 (6 bases). This CDR3 spans 19 amino acids. Deletions cut 7 bases from V and 2 bases from J, with 26 bases between. Germline lookup yields CDR1 MNHEY and CDR2 SVGEGT. This chain's CDR3 is CASKSPGRGVIYNTGELFF. The CDR3 DNA follows: TGTGCCAGCAAATCCCCCGGGCGCGGGGTTATATACAACACCGGGGAGCTGTTTTTT.

This clonotype was seen more than once but under ten times. The chain links TRBV6-5 to TRBJ1-2; the D gene is possibly TRBD1 (5 bases). V was pared by 0 bases and J by 4 bases, with 6 bases between. Per the germline V gene, CDR1 is MNHEY and CDR2 is SVGAGI. This CDR3 comprises 13 residues. The CDR3 DNA follows: TGTGCCAGCAGTTACTCGACAGCCTATGGCTACACCTTC. It specifies CASSYSTAYGYTF.

The chain employs TRBV6-1 and TRBJ1-1; 9 nucleotides line up with TRBD1. The CDR3 contains 14 residues. Trimming at V came to 8 bases and at J to 5 bases, leaving 9 bases not matched to a gene. Germline-derived CDR1 and CDR2 are MNHNS and SASEGT. DNA of the CDR3: TGTGCCAGCCGACAGGGGGGATCTACAACTGAAGCTTTCTTT. Translated: CASRQGGSTTEAFF.

This clonotype was seen repeatedly, ten times or more. The chain couples TRBV5-1 to TRBJ2-6; a weak D match, TRBD2 (5 bases). Trimming removed 1 base at V and 0 bases at J, with 8 bases between. The CDR3 consists of 16 residues. Germline V gives CDR1 SGHRS, CDR2 YFSETQ. In DNA form, the CDR3 reads TGCGCCAGCAGCTTGTTCACTAGCTCTGGGGCCAACGTCCTGACTTTC. This codes for CASSLFTSSGANVLTF.

This clonotype has a handful of counts. The DNA for the CDR3 is TGCAGCGTTAGTCCAGTGAACACTGAAGCTTTCTTT. This encodes CSVSPVNTEAFF. The genes are TRBV29-1 and TRBJ1-1; D is undetermined. The CDR3 length is 12 residues. Trimming shortened V by 5 bases and J by 0 bases, and 7 bases separated the two germline ends. Germline V CDR1 and CDR2: SQVTM, ANQGSEA.

This chain connects TRBV5-1 to TRBJ2-7, with D possibly being TRBD1 (6 bases). The ends were cut back, 4 bases at V and 0 bases at J, with 17 bases in the middle. Looked up from germline, CDR1 is SGHRS and CDR2 is YFSETQ. The length of the CDR3 is 16 residues. This CDR3 is CASSPPGTPSSYEQYF. CDR3 nucleotide sequence: TGCGCCAGCAGCCCACCCGGGACACCAAGCTCCTACGAGCAGTACTTC.

This clonotype was observed a handful of times. CDR3 sequence: CSQNGRDNEQFF. The CDR3 DNA sequence: TGCAGTCAGAACGGACGGGACAATGAGCAGTTCTTC. The gene calls are TRBV20-1 and TRBJ2-1; no clear D gene. The CDR3 runs 12 residues. Between the trimmed V and J ends, which lost 8 bases and 5 bases, there was a span of 13 bases. Per germline, CDR1 DFQATT and CDR2 SNEGSKA (reference sequence).

The table lists this clonotype with a few counts. Here the CDR3 DNA reads TGTGCCAGCGCGGCGAACACCGGGGAGCTGTTTTTT. This translates into CASAANTGELFF. The chain joins TRBV12-3 or TRBV12-4 to TRBJ2-2; no clear D gene. There are 12 residues in the CDR3. V shed 8 bases and J shed 0 bases, with 4 bases lying between them.